These 8 T cell receptor beta chains share one sample of origin, sequenced in a study of regulatory T cells in long-lasting Graves disease. The time point was: newly diagnosed GD, antithyroid drugs for less than 3 months. With RNA extracted from PBMCs as input, the TCR library was made. Through Arm-PCR of CDR3 regions and iRepertoire HTBI primers, TCR beta libraries were built. TCRdb called the multiplex PCR reads again in MiXCR, with one record for every CDR3 protein. This sample yields 540,000 or so distinct CDR3 sequences, of which 13% are seen a single time; roughly a tenth belongs to the top ten. This same sample was also taken into another study, of T cells in Graves' hyperthyroidism and ophthalmopathy.

Sample: peripheral blood mononuclear cells (PBMCs), taken at new diagnosis, from a patient treated with antithyroid drugs. The origin of the receptors is a man younger than 40 with Graves disease.

This clonotype turned up a few times. The rearrangement joins TRBV19 to TRBJ2-1, with TRBD2 identical over 12 bases. The CDR3 contains 14 residues. The V and J ends lost 5 bases and 9 bases, in that order; junction bases with no gene match: 5. The germline CDR1 and CDR2 sequences are LNHDA and SQIVND (reference sequence). The CDR3 DNA is TGTGCCAGTAGTCCAAGACTAGCGGGAGTTGAGCAGTTCTTC. It is translated as CASSPRLAGVEQFF.

This clonotype has just one count. This sequence is one base from a far larger clone and is likely a read error. The chain is built from TRBV28 and TRBJ1-1, with D tentatively TRBD1 (5 bases). The CDR3 contains 15 residues. V lost 5 bases and J lost 4, with 17 bases in between. Germline CDR1 MDHEN, CDR2 SYDVKM. CDR3 loop: CASSNQQVMSTEAFF. CDR3 DNA sequence: TGTGCCAGCAGTAACCAACAGGTAATGAGCACTGAAGCTTTCTTT.

The table lists this clonotype with many counts. V usage is TRBV2 and J usage is TRBJ2-2, with D uncertain. CDR1 SNHLY and CDR2 FYNNEI come from the germline V gene. With 7 bases removed from V and 6 bases from J, the gap between germline ends came to 6 bases. The CDR3 is 11 residues long. CDR3 in DNA: TGTGCCAGCATCGAAGCCGGGGAGCTGTTTTTT. Encoded protein: CASIEAGELFF.

This clonotype was seen many times. The chain links TRBV9 to TRBJ1-1, with TRBD1 identical over 8 bases. The CDR3 has 15 amino acids. Germline lookup yields CDR1 SGDLS and CDR2 YYNGEE. V shed 4 bases, J shed 1 base, and the junction held 6 bases outside the gene matches. The CDR3 DNA reads as TGTGCCAGCAGCCCCGACGGGACAGGGAACACTGAAGCTTTCTTT. Amino acid sequence: CASSPDGTGNTEAFF.

The chain has TRBV5-4 and TRBJ1-2, with no clear D. Trimming cost V 0 bases and J 4 bases, with 7 bases left between them. CDR1 and CDR2 from the germline V gene are SGHNT and YYREEE (reference sequence). The CDR3 runs 13 residues. DNA of the CDR3: TGTGCCAGCAGCTTGGGTTTCCCCTATGGCTACACCTTC. This encodes CASSLGFPYGYTF.

This clonotype was recorded at least ten times. The V gene is TRBV11-2, the J gene TRBJ2-1, with TRBD2 matching 15 bases. V lost 2 bases and J lost 4; bases outside the gene matches: 9. CDR1 is SGHAT, CDR2 FQNNGV, per germline. The CDR3 totals 19 residues. The CDR3 bases are TGTGCCAGCAGCTTAAGCGCGGGAGGGACTAGCGGGAGGTACAATGAGCAGTTCTTC. Its translation is CASSLSAGGTSGRYNEQFF.

Turning to this clonotype: A much more abundant neighbour one base away suggests this may be a read error. The rearrangement links TRBV5-1 to TRBJ2-1, with D possibly matching TRBD1 (6 bases). Looked up from germline, CDR1 is SGHRS and CDR2 is YFSETQ. The CDR3 runs to 17 residues. V was cut by 2 bases and J by 5 bases, with 20 bases left in between. CDR3 coding DNA: TGCGCCAGCAGCTTACTACCGGGACACGGGTGGAACAATGAGCAGTTCTTC. Protein: CASSLLPGHGWNNEQFF.

The V and J genes are TRBV19 and TRBJ1-3; the D gene is possibly TRBD1 (6 bases). The CDR3 has 18 residues. Germline CDR1 LNHDA, CDR2 SQIVND (reference sequence). The V end was cut by 6 bases, the J end by 0 bases, with 21 bases between. CDR3 amino acids: CASSLLGAGLSSGNTIYF. Written as DNA, the CDR3 is TGTGCCAGTAGCCTCCTGGGGGCAGGCCTGAGCTCTGGAAACACCATATATTTT.